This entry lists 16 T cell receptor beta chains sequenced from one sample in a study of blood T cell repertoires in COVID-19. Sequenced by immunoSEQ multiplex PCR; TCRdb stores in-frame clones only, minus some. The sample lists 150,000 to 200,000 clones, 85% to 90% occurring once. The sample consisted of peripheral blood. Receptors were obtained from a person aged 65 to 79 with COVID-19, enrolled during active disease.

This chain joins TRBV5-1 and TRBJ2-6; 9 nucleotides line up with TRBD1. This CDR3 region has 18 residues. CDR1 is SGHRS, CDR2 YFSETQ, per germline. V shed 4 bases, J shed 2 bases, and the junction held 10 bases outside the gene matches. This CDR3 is CASSRQGQGPPGANVLTF. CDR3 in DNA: TGCGCCAGCAGCAGGCAGGGACAGGGACCCCCTGGGGCCAACGTCCTGACTTTC.

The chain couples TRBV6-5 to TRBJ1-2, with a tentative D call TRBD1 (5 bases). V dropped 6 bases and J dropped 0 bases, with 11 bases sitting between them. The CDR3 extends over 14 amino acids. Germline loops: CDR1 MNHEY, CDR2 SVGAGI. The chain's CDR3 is CASSRQITNYGYTF. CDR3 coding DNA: TGTGCCAGCAGCCGACAGATAACTAACTATGGCTACACCTTC.

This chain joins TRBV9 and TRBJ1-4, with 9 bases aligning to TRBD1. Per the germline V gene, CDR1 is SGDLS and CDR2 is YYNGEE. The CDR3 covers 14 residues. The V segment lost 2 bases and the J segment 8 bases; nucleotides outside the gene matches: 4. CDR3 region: CASSVGTGLEKLFF. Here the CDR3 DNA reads TGTGCCAGCAGCGTCGGGACAGGGTTAGAAAAACTGTTTTTT.

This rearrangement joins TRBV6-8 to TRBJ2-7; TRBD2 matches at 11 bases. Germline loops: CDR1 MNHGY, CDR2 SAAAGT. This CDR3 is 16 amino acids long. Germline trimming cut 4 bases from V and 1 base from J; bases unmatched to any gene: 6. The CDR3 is CASSSRTSGHSYEQYF. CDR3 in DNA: TGTGCCAGCAGTTCTAGGACTAGCGGGCATTCCTACGAGCAGTACTTC.

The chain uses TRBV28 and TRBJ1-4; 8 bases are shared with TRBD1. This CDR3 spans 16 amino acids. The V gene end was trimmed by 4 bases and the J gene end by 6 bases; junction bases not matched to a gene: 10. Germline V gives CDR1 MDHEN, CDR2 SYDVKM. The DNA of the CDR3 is TGTGCCAGCAGTTCCATCAGGGGGCGCATTTATGAAAAACTGTTTTTT. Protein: CASSSIRGRIYEKLFF.

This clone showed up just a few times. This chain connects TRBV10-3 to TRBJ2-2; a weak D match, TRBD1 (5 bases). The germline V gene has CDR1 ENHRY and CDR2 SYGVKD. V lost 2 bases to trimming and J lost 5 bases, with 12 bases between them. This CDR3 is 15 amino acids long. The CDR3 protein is CAISELGQPTGELFF. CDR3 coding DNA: TGTGCCATCAGTGAGCTGGGGCAGCCGACCGGGGAGCTGTTTTTT.

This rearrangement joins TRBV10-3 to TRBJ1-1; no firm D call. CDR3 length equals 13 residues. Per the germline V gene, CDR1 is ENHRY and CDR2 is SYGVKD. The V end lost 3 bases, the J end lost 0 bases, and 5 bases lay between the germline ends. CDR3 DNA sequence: TGTGCCATCAGTGACAACATGAACACTGAAGCTTTCTTT. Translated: CAISDNMNTEAFF.

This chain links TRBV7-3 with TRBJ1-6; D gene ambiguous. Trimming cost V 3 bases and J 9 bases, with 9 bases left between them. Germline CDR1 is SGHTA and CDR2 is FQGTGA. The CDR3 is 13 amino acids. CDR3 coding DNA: TGTGCCAGCAGCTTTGGCAGAGGTTCACCCCTCCACTTT. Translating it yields CASSFGRGSPLHF.

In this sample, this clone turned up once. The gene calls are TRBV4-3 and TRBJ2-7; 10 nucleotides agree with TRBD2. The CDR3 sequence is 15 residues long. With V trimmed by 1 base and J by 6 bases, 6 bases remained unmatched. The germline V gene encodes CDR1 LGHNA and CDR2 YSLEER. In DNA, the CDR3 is TGCGCCAGCAGCCAAGTAGCGGGGGGTTCGTTCGAGCAGTACTTC. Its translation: CASSQVAGGSFEQYF.

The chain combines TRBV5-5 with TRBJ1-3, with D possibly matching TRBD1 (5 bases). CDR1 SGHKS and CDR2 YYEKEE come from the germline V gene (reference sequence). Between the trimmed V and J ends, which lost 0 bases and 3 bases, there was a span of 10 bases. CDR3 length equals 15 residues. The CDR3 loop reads CASSLEGMSGNTIYF. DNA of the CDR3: TGTGCCAGCAGCTTGGAGGGGATGAGTGGAAACACCATATATTTT.

CDR3 nucleotides: TGTGCCTCGGGACAGGGAGGGGCCGGGGAGCTGTTTTTT. Its protein product is CASGQGGAGELFF. The rearrangement uses TRBV28 and TRBJ2-2; the match to TRBD1 covers 9 bases. In germline, CDR1 is MDHEN, CDR2 SYDVKM. This CDR3 comprises 13 residues. With 11 bases clipped from V and 6 bases from J, the junction kept 7 bases outside the gene matches.

The CDR3 sequence is CASSLNQGGGYTF. The CDR3 DNA reads as TGTGCCAGCAGTTTAAATCAGGGCGGAGGCTACACCTTC. The V gene is TRBV28, the J gene TRBJ1-2; TRBD1 might be the D (5 bases). The CDR3 length is 13 residues. From germline, CDR1 is MDHEN and CDR2 SYDVKM. Trimming left V 2 bases short and J 8 bases short, with 12 bases between.

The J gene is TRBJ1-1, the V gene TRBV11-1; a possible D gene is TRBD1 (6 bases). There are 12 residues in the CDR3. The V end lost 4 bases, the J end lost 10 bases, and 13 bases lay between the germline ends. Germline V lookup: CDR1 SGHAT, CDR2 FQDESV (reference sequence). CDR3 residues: CASSSQGRAAFF. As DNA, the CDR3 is TGTGCCAGCAGCTCACAGGGCCGGGCAGCTTTCTTT.

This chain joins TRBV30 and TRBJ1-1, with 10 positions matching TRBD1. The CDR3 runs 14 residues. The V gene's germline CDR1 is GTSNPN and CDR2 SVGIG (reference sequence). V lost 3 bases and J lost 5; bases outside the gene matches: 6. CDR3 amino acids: CAWREGQGNTEAFF. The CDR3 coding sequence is TGTGCCTGGAGGGAGGGACAGGGGAATACTGAAGCTTTCTTT.

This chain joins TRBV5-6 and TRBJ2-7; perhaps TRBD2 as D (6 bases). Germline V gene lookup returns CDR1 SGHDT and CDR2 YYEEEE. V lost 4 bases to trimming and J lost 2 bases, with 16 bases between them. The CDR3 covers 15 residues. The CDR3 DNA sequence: TGTGCCAGCAGCCCTGTCGGTCGGGAGCCCTACGAGCAGTACTTC. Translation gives CASSPVGREPYEQYF.

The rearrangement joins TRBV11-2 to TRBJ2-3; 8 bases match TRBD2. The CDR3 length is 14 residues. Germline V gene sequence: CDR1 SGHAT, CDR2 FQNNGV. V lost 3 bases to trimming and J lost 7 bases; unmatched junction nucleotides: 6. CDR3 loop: CASSFSGTANTQYF. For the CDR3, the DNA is TGTGCCAGCAGCTTTAGCGGGACCGCGAATACGCAGTATTTT.